The 5 T cell receptor beta chains below come from one sample, sequenced in a study of shared clonotypes between healthy human individuals. Data came from immunoSEQ multiplex PCR; TCRdb stores just in-frame clones and leaves some out. The sample consists of some 2.1 million clones, roughly 94% of them appearing once. Sequenced sample: naive CD4+ T cells sorted from blood. The subset: CD45RA+ positively selected. The receptors stem from a man aged 18 to 29 in good health.

Notes on this clone: The sample holds other DNA sequences that translate to the same CDR3. J is TRBJ1-1 and V is TRBV10-1; TRBD1 agrees at 7 bases. Trimming at V came to 3 bases and at J to 2 bases, leaving 3 bases not matched to a gene. Germline values: CDR1 WNHNN, CDR2 SYGVQD (reference sequence). The CDR3 length is 14 residues. CDR3 region: CASSDGTANTEAFF. DNA of the CDR3: TGCGCCAGCAGTGATGGGACAGCCAACACTGAAGCTTTCTTT.

The chain links TRBV2 to TRBJ2-7; D might be TRBD1 (6 bases). Looked up from germline, CDR1 is SNHLY and CDR2 is FYNNEI. V lost 7 bases and J 6 bases, leaving 16 bases between the germline ends. The CDR3 extends over 13 amino acids. CDR3 amino acids: CASTTRTAGEQYF. In DNA, the CDR3 is TGTGCCAGCACCACCAGGACAGCCGGCGAGCAGTACTTC.

Concerning this clone: This sample also contains other DNA sequences that code for the same CDR3. J is TRBJ1-6 and V is TRBV30; D gene unclear. Trimming took off 1 base at V and 7 bases at J, with 8 bases between the two ends. CDR3 length: 13 amino acids. Germline V lookup: CDR1 GTSNPN, CDR2 SVGIG (reference sequence). The CDR3 coding sequence is TGTGCCTGGAGTGCTGGACGGAATTCACCCCTCCACTTT. Its protein is CAWSAGRNSPLHF.

The chain is built from TRBV7-2 and TRBJ2-2; D may be TRBD2 (6 bases). Trimming left V 5 bases short and J 6 bases short, with 13 bases between. CDR1 is SGHTA and CDR2 is FQGNSA in the germline V gene. The CDR3 has 14 residues. This chain's CDR3 is CASSPTRGAGELFF. As DNA, the CDR3 is TGTGCCAGCAGCCCGACTAGAGGGGCCGGGGAGCTGTTTTTT.

This sequence joins TRBV6-1 and TRBJ2-1; D remains unclear. In germline, CDR1 is MNHNS, CDR2 SASEGT. The V end lost 6 bases, the J end lost 7 bases, and 19 bases lay between the germline ends. The CDR3 is 15 residues long. DNA of the CDR3: TGTGCCAGCAGCGACCCCGGGCCTGTGAGGAATGAGCAGTTCTTC. Residues: CASSDPGPVRNEQFF.